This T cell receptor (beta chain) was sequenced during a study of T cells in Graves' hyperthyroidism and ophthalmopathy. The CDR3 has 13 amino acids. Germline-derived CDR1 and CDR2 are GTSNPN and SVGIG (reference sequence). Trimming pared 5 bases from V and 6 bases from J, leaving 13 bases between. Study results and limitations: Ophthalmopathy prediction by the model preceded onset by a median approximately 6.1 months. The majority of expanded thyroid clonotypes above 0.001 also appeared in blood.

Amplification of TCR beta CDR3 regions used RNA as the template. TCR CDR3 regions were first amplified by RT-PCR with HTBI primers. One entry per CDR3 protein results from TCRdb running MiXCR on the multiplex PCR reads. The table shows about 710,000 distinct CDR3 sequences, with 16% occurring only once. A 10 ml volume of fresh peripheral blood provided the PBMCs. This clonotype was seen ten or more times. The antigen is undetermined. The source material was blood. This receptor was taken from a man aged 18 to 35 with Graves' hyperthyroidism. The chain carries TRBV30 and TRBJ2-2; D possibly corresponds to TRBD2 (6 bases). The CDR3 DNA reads TGTGCCTGGGATGGCTGGGGGGCCGGGGAGCTGTTTTTT. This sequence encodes CAWDGWGAGELFF.